Presented here are 2 T cell receptor beta chains from one specimen sequenced in a study of cytomegalovirus exposure and HLA in healthy donors. The PCR made use of 60 Vbeta and 13 Jbeta primers. Only in-frame clones appear in the TCRdb table, and some are missing; sequencing was by immunoSEQ multiplex PCR. The table has 150,000 to 200,000 clones, over 65% seen once. The specimen was PBMCs. Receptors originate from a man aged 40-49 years in good health and CMV-seropositive.

This clone appeared once. The chain has TRBV5-4 and TRBJ1-1; tentative D call: TRBD1 (5 bases). CDR1 and CDR2 from the germline V gene are SGHNT and YYREEE (reference sequence). V was shortened by 4 bases and J by 6 bases, with 25 bases between the two germline ends. The CDR3 length is 17 residues. CDR3 region: CASSPPGRGYRGAEAFF. CDR3 in DNA: TGTGCCAGCAGCCCGCCGGGACGGGGCTACCGGGGGGCTGAAGCTTTCTTT.

The chain carries TRBV5-4 and TRBJ2-1; D is perhaps TRBD1 (5 bases). The CDR3 consists of 13 residues. Germline V gene sequence: CDR1 SGHNT, CDR2 YYREEE (reference sequence). The V gene lost 4 bases and the J gene lost 6 bases, with 11 bases spanning the gap. CDR3 amino acids: CASSQPDSNEQFF. CDR3 bases: TGTGCCAGCAGCCAGCCTGACAGCAATGAGCAGTTCTTC.